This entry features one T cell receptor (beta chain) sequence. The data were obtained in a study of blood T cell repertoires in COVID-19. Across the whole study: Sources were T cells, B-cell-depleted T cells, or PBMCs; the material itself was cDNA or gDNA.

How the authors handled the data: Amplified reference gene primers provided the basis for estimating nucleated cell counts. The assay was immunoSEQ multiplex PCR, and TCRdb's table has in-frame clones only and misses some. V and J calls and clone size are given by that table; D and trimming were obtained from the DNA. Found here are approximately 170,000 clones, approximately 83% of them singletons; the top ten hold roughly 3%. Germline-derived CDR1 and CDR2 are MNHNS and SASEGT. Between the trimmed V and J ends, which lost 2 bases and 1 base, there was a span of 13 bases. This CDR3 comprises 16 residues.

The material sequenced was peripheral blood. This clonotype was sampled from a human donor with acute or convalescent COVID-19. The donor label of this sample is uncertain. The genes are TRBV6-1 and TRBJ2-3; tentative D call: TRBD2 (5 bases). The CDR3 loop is CASSEPGVRGTDTQYF. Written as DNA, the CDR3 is TGTGCCAGCAGTGAACCCGGGGTGAGGGGCACAGATACGCAGTATTTT.